Listed here is a single T cell receptor beta chain. The antigen is unknown. The data were taken from a study of T cell repertoires in cytomegalovirus infection. Across the study: Selected CMV epitopes included recently identified HLA-C-restricted ones as well as well-studied HLA-B-restricted ones. Based on public TCR beta signatures, there were indications of CMV infection and of a matching HLA type.

This CDR3 contains 14 residues. V was trimmed by 1 base and J by 9 bases, leaving 13 bases between them. Each CDR3 protein gets one entry after TCRdb re-called the reads with MiXCR. Of some 920,000 distinct CDR3 sequences detected, around 30% appear once; the ten largest clones hold over 13%. Study-level points and caveats: CMV-specific TCR beta clonotypes restricted by HLA-C dominated the ex vivo response.

The sequence was collected from a human donor in good health (CMV status not recorded). Some clones in this sample may be carry-over from other donors' samples. This specimen consisted of cultured CD8+ T cells from PBMCs, obtained from culture after CMV antigen stimulation. The V gene is TRBV12-3 or TRBV12-4, the J gene TRBJ2-4; D is perhaps TRBD2 (5 bases). CDR3 protein: CASSLEGEVLIQYF. DNA of the CDR3: TGTGCCAGCAGTTTAGAGGGAGAGGTACTCATTCAGTACTTC.